Each of the 10 T cell receptor beta chains below was sequenced from the same sample in a study of vaccination and CD4 T cells after COVID-19. The treatment here: roughly nine-day PBMC culture with coronavirus spike peptide pools or control peptides (ViraFEST assay). The assay that was used to sequence DNA from cultured CD4+ T cells was the Oncomine TCR Beta short-read assay. TCRdb called the PCR reads again in MiXCR, with one record for every CDR3 protein. The sample consists of about 11,000 distinct CDR3 sequences, roughly 50% of them appearing once. These TCRs' antigens remain unknown. The sequenced sample was CD4+ T cells from blood, cultured in vitro. The receptors stem from a human donor who had recovered from COVID-19.

This CDR3 reads CASSRKLGEQYF. The CDR3 region has the DNA TGTGCCAGCAGCCGCAAATTGGGCGAGCAGTACTTC. The chain links TRBV7-2 to TRBJ2-7; D remains unclear. The CDR3 totals 12 residues. CDR1 SGHTA and CDR2 FQGNSA come from the germline V gene. V lost 5 bases to trimming and J lost 6 bases, with 11 bases between them.

The J gene is TRBJ1-1, the V gene TRBV19, with D possibly TRBD1 on 6 matching bases. Germline values: CDR1 LNHDA, CDR2 SQIVND (reference sequence). V dropped 7 bases and J dropped 1 base, with 16 bases sitting between them. This CDR3 spans 15 amino acids. CDR3 nucleotides: TGTGCCAGTACCTCACCCAACAGGGCGAACACTGAAGCTTTCTTT. Amino acid sequence: CASTSPNRANTEAFF.

V is TRBV28 and J is TRBJ1-1; TRBD1 matches at 7 bases. Germline V gene data show CDR1 as MDHEN and CDR2 as SYDVKM. There are 15 residues in the CDR3. The ends lost 5 bases at V and 8 bases at J; junction bases unmatched: 14. In DNA, the CDR3 is TGTGCCAGCAGTCCGACCGGGACAGCGACCTTAGAAGCTTTCTTT. It translates to CASSPTGTATLEAFF. Based on the CDR3 plus reference TRBV28 and TRBJ1-1, the full variable domain is DVKVTQSSRYLVKRTGEKVFLECVQDMDHENMFWYRQDPGLGLRLIYFSYDVKMKEKGDIPEGYSVSREKKERFSLILESASTNQTSMYLCASSPTGTATLEAFFGQGTRLTVV.

This sequence joins TRBV7-2 and TRBJ1-1, with D possibly being TRBD1 (6 bases). Trimming removed 4 bases from V and 4 bases from J, with 16 bases in between. This CDR3 region has 15 residues. The germline V gene has CDR1 SGHTA and CDR2 FQGNSA. The CDR3 loop is CASSSGGATGTEAFF. The DNA for the CDR3 is TGTGCCAGCAGCTCCGGGGGGGCGACCGGCACTGAAGCTTTCTTT.

This clonotype was detected once. The chain combines TRBV4-3 with TRBJ1-1, with D possibly TRBD1 on 6 matching bases. Trimming removed 3 bases at V and 0 bases at J, with 14 bases between. The CDR3 totals 16 residues. Germline V gene sequence: CDR1 LGHNA, CDR2 YSLEER. CDR3 sequence: CASSQEQGYMNTEAFF. Written as DNA, the CDR3 is TGCGCCAGCAGCCAGGAACAGGGCTACATGAACACTGAAGCTTTCTTT.

This sequence joins TRBV28 and TRBJ2-5; D is possibly TRBD1 (5 bases). This CDR3 contains 15 residues. CDR1 and CDR2 from the germline V gene are MDHEN and SYDVKM. With 3 bases removed from V and 0 bases from J, the gap between germline ends came to 11 bases. The CDR3 DNA reads TGTGCCAGCAGTTTGCCGACAGCGTACCAAGAGACCCAGTACTTC. Translated: CASSLPTAYQETQYF.

The chain uses TRBV28 and TRBJ1-2; the D gene is possibly TRBD1 (5 bases). The CDR3 sequence is 15 residues long. The germline V gene has CDR1 MDHEN and CDR2 SYDVKM. Deletions cut 2 bases from V and 3 bases from J, with 13 bases between. The CDR3 region is CASSLGTPGDYGYTF. Written as DNA, the CDR3 is TGTGCCAGCAGTTTAGGGACCCCCGGGGACTATGGCTACACCTTC.

J is TRBJ1-6 and V is TRBV19; 8 bases agree with TRBD1. V shed 4 bases and J 7 bases; nucleotides not matched to a gene: 12. Germline CDR1 and CDR2: LNHDA and SQIVND (reference sequence). There are 17 residues in the CDR3. The CDR3 DNA reads as TGTGCCAGTAGTACCGCTGGCAGGAGGACAGGGAATTCACCCCTCCACTTT. Translating it yields CASSTAGRRTGNSPLHF.

J is TRBJ2-7 and V is TRBV30; D is perhaps TRBD2 (7 bases). Germline V lookup: CDR1 GTSNPN, CDR2 SVGIG (reference sequence). With 7 bases removed from V and 3 bases from J, the gap between germline ends came to 13 bases. The CDR3 covers 12 residues. The CDR3 reads CASGGHHYEQYF. DNA of the CDR3: TGTGCCTCGGGGGGACATCACTACGAGCAGTACTTC.

This clonotype was seen more than once but under ten times. This sequence joins TRBV5-1 and TRBJ2-5; 9 bases fit TRBD1. The CDR3 is 14 residues long. The germline gives CDR1 SGHRS, CDR2 YFSETQ. V lost 3 bases to trimming and J lost 6 bases; unmatched junction nucleotides: 6. The CDR3 region is CASSSGQGEQTQYF. The CDR3 bases are TGCGCCAGCAGCTCGGGACAGGGAGAACAGACCCAGTACTTC.